The 4 T cell receptor beta chains listed next were all sequenced from one sample in a study of OX40 agonist ivuxolimab in advanced cancers. The data were produced by immunoSEQ multiplex PCR, yet TCRdb's version contains in-frame clones alone and is incomplete. This table has more than 70,000 clones, approximately 78% appearing once. The source was CD4+ or CD8+ T cells sorted from blood, collected in a trial of the OX40 agonist ivuxolimab. The source is an adult with an advanced solid tumor such as melanoma, head and neck, liver or kidney cancer.

The chain links TRBV12-5 to TRBJ2-1; 11 bases agree with TRBD2. V gave up 5 bases and J gave up 2 bases; unmatched junction bases: 5. The germline V gene has CDR1 LGHNT and CDR2 FRNRAP. The CDR3 contains 16 residues. The CDR3 sequence is CASGPSSGGTYNEQFF. The CDR3 coding sequence is TGTGCTAGTGGTCCCTCTAGCGGGGGGACCTACAATGAGCAGTTCTTC.

The chain combines TRBV14 with TRBJ2-4; D not resolved. This CDR3 is built from 14 residues. The ends were cut back, 6 bases at V and 9 bases at J, with 18 bases in the middle. Per germline, CDR1 SGHDN and CDR2 FVKESK. The CDR3 region is CASSPSVNIGIQYF. The CDR3 DNA sequence: TGTGCCAGCAGTCCAAGCGTAAATATCGGCATTCAGTACTTC.

V is TRBV7-2 and J is TRBJ2-5; D may match TRBD1 or TRBD2 (6 bases each). Trimming pared 5 bases from V and 2 bases from J, leaving 12 bases between. CDR1 is SGHTA, CDR2 FQGNSA, per germline. The CDR3 is made up of 14 amino acids. DNA for the CDR3: TGTGCCAGCAGCCTCGGGGGCAGACAAGAGACCCAGTACTTC. Translation: CASSLGGRQETQYF.

The chain uses TRBV6-5 and TRBJ2-3; D not resolved. The CDR3 length is 14 residues. V lost 6 bases and J 2 bases, leaving 12 bases between the germline ends. CDR1 and CDR2 (germline): MNHEY, SVGAGI. CDR3 region: CASRSRRNTDTQYF. Written as DNA, the CDR3 is TGTGCCAGCAGGTCTAGGCGTAACACAGATACGCAGTATTTT.